This note documents a single T cell receptor beta chain sequence. The entry originates in a study of control samples from healthy donors and cancer patients. Measured with immunoSEQ multiplex PCR; TCRdb has only the in-frame clones, and not every one. The sample comprises about 180,000 clones, 90% of which are singletons, and more than 1.3% rests with the top ten. The receptor's source is a woman aged 50 to 60 in good health. The sequenced material came from blood.

CDR3 amino acids: CSVEGGWAGGGELFF. The CDR3 DNA follows: TGCAGCGTTGAAGGGGGGTGGGCCGGCGGCGGGGAGCTGTTTTTT. This chain links TRBV29-1 with TRBJ2-2; D could derive from TRBD1 or TRBD2 (5 bases each). The V and J ends lost 1 base and 7 bases respectively, with 16 bases between them. Germline V lookup: CDR1 SQVTM, CDR2 ANQGSEA. The CDR3 contains 15 residues.